This TCR beta chain was recovered during a study of T cells in Graves' hyperthyroidism and ophthalmopathy. Amplification targeted TCR beta CDR3 regions from RNA transcripts. HTBI primers were employed in a first-round RT-PCR of the TCR CDR3. Via MiXCR, TCRdb re-called the multiplex PCR reads, giving one row per CDR3 protein. The table includes approximately 500,000 distinct CDR3 sequences, 46% detected once. This clonotype was seen only once. Just one base apart from a much larger clone, this may be a read error. Germline CDR1 is SQVTM and CDR2 is ANQGSEA. CDR3 length: 9 residues. V was clipped by 8 bases and J by 7 bases, with 8 bases between them.

The gene calls are TRBV29-1 and TRBJ1-2; tentative D call: TRBD1 (5 bases). The sequence derives from a young woman with Graves' hyperthyroidism. Material for sequencing was peripheral blood or thyroid tissue (not recorded which). CDR3 sequence (DNA): TGCAGCCCAGGGAGTGGCTACACCTTC. Protein product: CSPGSGYTF.